The TCR beta chain described here comes from a study of T cells after yellow fever vaccination. Study at large: Any fraction with a low cell number was prepared using SMART-Seq v4 Ultra Low Input.

In regard to this clonotype: Antigen specificity is unknown.

In making TCR cDNA, 5'RACE template switching added a universal primer site and UMIs to it. MiXCR was run by TCRdb on the 5' RACE reads, yielding one entry per CDR3 protein. This table holds a few hundred thousand distinct CDR3 sequences, less than 20% found once. CDR3 size: 15 residues. V was pared by 4 bases and J by 1 base, with 13 bases between. Germline CDR1 reads LGHNA; CDR2 reads YSLEER. The study's findings and limits: Reappearance after the booster was observed for most primary-vaccination clones (about 97% CD4, over 70% CD8). Overlap between CD4 and CD8 compartments was detected for a small share of clonotypes.

The chain recombines TRBV4-3 with TRBJ1-1, with D perhaps TRBD1 (6 bases). The sample consisted of PBMCs, taken 5 days after the first yellow fever vaccination. This receptor was taken from a young man who received the YFV17D yellow fever vaccine. CDR3: CASSPEGGRNTEAFF. CDR3 sequence (DNA): TGCGCCAGCAGCCCGGAAGGGGGTCGGAACACTGAAGCTTTCTTT.